This T cell receptor beta chain was sequenced during a study of T cell responses to AZD1222 COVID-19 vaccine. Whole-study context: Second-dose intervals of approximately 4 or approximately 12 weeks were pooled.

The protocol was immunoSEQ multiplex PCR, while the TCRdb copy is restricted to in-frame clones and leaves out a portion. The data contain 110,000 or so clones, approximately 90% of them singletons. General study findings and limits: At 160-218 and 743-854, vaccine-associated CD4 TCRs were dominant, and they spanned spike. Baseline serostatus was positive in only 5 to 7 AZD1222 recipients. Spike-specific TCR breadth and depth were elevated following two AZD1222 doses.

The length of the CDR3 is 14 residues. V lost 1 base, J lost 4 bases, and 9 bases lay in between. CDR1 is SGHDT, CDR2 YYEEEE, per germline. This clone has just one count. The antigen remains undetermined. The chain has TRBV5-6 and TRBJ1-5, with a tentative D call TRBD1 (5 bases). This TCR was sampled from an adult in good health. The sequencing used peripheral blood, collected on day 0 of AZD1222 vaccination. In DNA form, the CDR3 reads TGTGCCAGCAGCTTGCGAGCAGGGAATCAGCCCCAGCATTTT. It translates to CASSLRAGNQPQHF.